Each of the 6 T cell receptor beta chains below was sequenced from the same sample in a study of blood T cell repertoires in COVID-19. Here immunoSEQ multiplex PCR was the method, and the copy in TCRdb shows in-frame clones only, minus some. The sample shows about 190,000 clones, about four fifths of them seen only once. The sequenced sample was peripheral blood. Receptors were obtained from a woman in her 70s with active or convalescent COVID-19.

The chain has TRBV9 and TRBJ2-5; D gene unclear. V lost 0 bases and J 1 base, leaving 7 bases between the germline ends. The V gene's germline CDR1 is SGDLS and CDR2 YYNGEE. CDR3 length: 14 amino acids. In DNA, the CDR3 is TGTGCCAGCAGCGTAGGAGGCCCCCAAGAGACCCAGTACTTC. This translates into CASSVGGPQETQYF.

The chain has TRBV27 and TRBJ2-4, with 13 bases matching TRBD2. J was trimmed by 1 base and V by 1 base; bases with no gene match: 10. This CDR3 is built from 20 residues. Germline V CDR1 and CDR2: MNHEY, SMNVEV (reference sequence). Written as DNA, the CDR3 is TGTGCCAGCAGTTTATATTATCGGACTAGCGGGAGTACTGCCAAAAACATTCAGTACTTC. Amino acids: CASSLYYRTSGSTAKNIQYF.

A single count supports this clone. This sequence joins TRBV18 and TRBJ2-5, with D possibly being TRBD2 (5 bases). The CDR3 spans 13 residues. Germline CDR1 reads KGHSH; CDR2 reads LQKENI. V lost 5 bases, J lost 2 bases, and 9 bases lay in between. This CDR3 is CASSAGFQETQYF. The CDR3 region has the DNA TGTGCCAGCTCAGCGGGTTTTCAAGAGACCCAGTACTTC.

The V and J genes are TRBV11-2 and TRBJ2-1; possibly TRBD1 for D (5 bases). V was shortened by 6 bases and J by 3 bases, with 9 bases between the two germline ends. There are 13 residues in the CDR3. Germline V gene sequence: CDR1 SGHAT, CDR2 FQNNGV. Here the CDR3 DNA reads TGTGCCAGCAGACTGCAGGGCTACAATGAGCAGTTCTTC. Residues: CASRLQGYNEQFF.

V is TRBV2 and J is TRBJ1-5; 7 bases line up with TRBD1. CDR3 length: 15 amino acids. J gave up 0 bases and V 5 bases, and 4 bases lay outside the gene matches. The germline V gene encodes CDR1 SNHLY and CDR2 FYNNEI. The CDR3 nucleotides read TGTGCCAGCAGTCGACAGGGCTATAGCAATCAGCCCCAGCATTTT. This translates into CASSRQGYSNQPQHF.

The CDR3 sequence is CASPTDRGPLYEQYF. Written as DNA, the CDR3 is TGTGCCAGCCCGACCGACAGGGGTCCCCTCTACGAGCAGTACTTC. V gene TRBV28 combines with J gene TRBJ2-7, with 8 bases lining up with TRBD1. The length of the CDR3 is 15 residues. V trimming: 8 bases; J trimming: 3 bases; junction bases outside the gene matches: 12. Looked up from germline, CDR1 is MDHEN and CDR2 is SYDVKM.